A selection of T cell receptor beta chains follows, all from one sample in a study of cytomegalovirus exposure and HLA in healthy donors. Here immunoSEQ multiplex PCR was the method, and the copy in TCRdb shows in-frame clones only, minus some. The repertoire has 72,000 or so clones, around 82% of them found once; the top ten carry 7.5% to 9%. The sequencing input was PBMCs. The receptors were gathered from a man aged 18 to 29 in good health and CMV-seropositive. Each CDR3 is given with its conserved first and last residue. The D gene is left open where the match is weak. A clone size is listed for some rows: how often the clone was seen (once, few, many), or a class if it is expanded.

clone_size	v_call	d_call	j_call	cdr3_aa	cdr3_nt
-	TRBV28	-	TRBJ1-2	CASSLQDYGYTF	TGTGCCAGCAGTCTGCAGGACTATGGCTACACCTTC
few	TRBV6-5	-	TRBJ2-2	CASSPGLGGGELFF	TGTGCCAGCAGCCCGGGACTGGGGGGCGGGGAGCTGTTTTTT
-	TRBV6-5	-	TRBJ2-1	CASSLDGSSYNEQFF	TGTGCCAGCAGTTTAGACGGGAGCTCCTACAATGAGCAGTTCTTC
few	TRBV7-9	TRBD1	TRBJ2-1	CASSPRDSSSYNEQFF	TGTGCCAGCAGCCCCCGGGACAGCAGCTCCTACAATGAGCAGTTCTTC
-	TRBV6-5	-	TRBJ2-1	CASTGYNEQFF	TGTGCCAGCACAGGCTACAATGAGCAGTTCTTC
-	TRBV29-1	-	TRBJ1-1	CSVEVRAGGHTEAFF	TGCAGCGTTGAAGTACGGGCCGGAGGGCACACTGAAGCTTTCTTT
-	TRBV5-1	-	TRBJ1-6	CASSFQGSDNSPLHF	TGCGCCAGCAGCTTCCAGGGGAGCGATAATTCACCCCTCCACTTT
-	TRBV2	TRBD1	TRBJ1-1	CASSTQGVVNTEAFF	TGTGCCAGCAGTACACAGGGGGTGGTGAACACTGAAGCTTTCTTT
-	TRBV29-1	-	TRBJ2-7	CSVAGQIRDEQYF	TGCAGCGTCGCGGGCCAGATAAGGGACGAGCAGTACTTC
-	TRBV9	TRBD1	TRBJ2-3	CASSARDSPPDTQYF	TGTGCCAGCAGCGCCCGGGACAGTCCTCCAGATACGCAGTATTTT
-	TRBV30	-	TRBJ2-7	CAWSAAYEQYF	TGTGCCTGGTCTGCAGCCTACGAGCAGTACTTC
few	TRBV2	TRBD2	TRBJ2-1	CASRGLAGHNEQFF	TGTGCCAGCAGGGGACTAGCGGGCCACAATGAGCAGTTCTTC
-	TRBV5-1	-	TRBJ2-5	CASSSDNQETQYF	TGCGCCAGCAGCTCGGACAACCAAGAGACCCAGTACTTC
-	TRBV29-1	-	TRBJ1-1	CSGETGTNTEAFF	TGCAGCGGGGAAACAGGGACCAACACTGAAGCTTTCTTT
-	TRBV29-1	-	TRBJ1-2	CSVEDFGANYGYTF	TGCAGCGTTGAAGATTTCGGGGCTAACTATGGCTACACCTTC